This record looks at one T cell receptor beta chain sequence and its context. Its antigen remains undetermined. No base-level quality is on record; no much larger clone is a single base apart. The data were taken from a study of shared clonotypes between healthy human individuals (dated by TCRdb to the early 2020s). Broadly, across the study: Three men and a couple of women, aged 18 to 49 years, made up the cohort. Between about 0.85 and 9.5 billion PBMCs per donor were obtained by leukapheresis. For each donor, CD4 naive and CD4 memory were each run on three plates, CD8 naive on two plates, and CD8 memory on one plate. Different laboratories and diverse techniques were used to prepare libraries and sequence TCR repertoires, to increase sequencing depth and limit assay-specific biases. To estimate repertoire size and how much clonotype sharing occurs between individuals, the study deeply sequenced the blood TCR repertoires of several healthy adults. Study-wide findings and limitations: Sampling was restricted to blood, and TCR repertoires in tissue are likely to differ from TCR repertoires in blood. Compared with non-shared clonotypes, the clonotypes found in all four sorted-subset donors had higher generation probabilities. Rarefaction of sorted-subset datasets indicated incomplete sequencing despite the large sequencing depth. Estimated clonotype richness was generally larger for naive than for memory subsets. Sharing across several donors was observed for approximately 5% of naive CD4, under 4% of naive CD8, roughly 2.4% of memory CD4, and roughly 0.4% of memory CD8 clonotypes. Pairwise subsampling indicated that sequencing depth was expected to affect the degree of clonotype sharing among donors. Because the study included a small number of donors, the genetic and exposure-history diversity represented was limited.

For the CD8 naive samples, CD45RO-negative cells were positively selected for CCR7, yielding a CD45RA+CCR7+ population from which TemRA cells were excluded. The donors were healthy, HIV-negative adults who had no recently reported acute infections or vaccinations. Every donor was a Caucasian adult living in Nashville, Tennessee, USA. Blood was collected by leukapheresis, and PBMCs were isolated by Ficoll-Histopaque density gradient centrifugation and then cryopreserved in liquid nitrogen vapor phase. Analytical flow cytometry was used to check the purity and quantity of each magnetically sorted T cell population. Genomic DNA was isolated from every sorted fraction and measured by UV absorbance on a Nanodrop 2000c. The germline ends are 17 bases apart after V is trimmed by 4 bases and J by 10 bases. The germline V gene specifies SQVTM as CDR1 and ANQGSEA as CDR2. Spanning cysteine to phenylalanine, the CDR3 consists of 13 amino acids. Only the CDR3 portion is preserved as DNA: 39 bases, with reading frame beginning at the first base.

Using the deep immunoSEQ assay, TCR CDR3 regions were amplified from genomic DNA by multiplex PCR. Extracted genomic DNA from each cell subset was distributed evenly across all wells of several immunoSEQ 96-well plates, and each plate was treated as a replicate. For sorted subsets, roughly 0.2 ug genomic DNA, equal to 30,000 to 35,000 T cell genomes, was loaded into each replicate PCR. Purified libraries were measured with a Qubit 3.0 fluorometer, size-checked on a Bioanalyzer 2100, and measured again with the KAPA Library Quantification kit. Every immunoSEQ 96-well plate was sequenced on a dedicated single-read 150-cycle Illumina NextSeq 550 flow cell. For the original study's pipeline: The immunoSEQ output contained only junctional sequences without quality scores, so filtering could not match that applied to full-length reads. To assign V/J genes and CDR3, sequences were annotated using PyIR, a Python wrapper for IgBLAST v1.9, with IMGT germline references. Reads were filtered out if the reads had weak V/J assignments (E-value above 1e-6), no CDR3, stop codons, out-of-frame junctions, or ambiguous translated residues. V3J clonotypes were defined as sequences sharing the same inferred V gene, J gene, and CDR3 amino acid sequence. Percentage overlap between repertoires was calculated by dividing the number of shared unique clonotypes by the size of the smaller repertoire. Three approaches were used to assess repertoire richness: RTK rarefaction, the Chao1 estimator, and Recon v2.1 estimates of unobserved clonotypes. OLGA was used to compute generation probabilities for all TCRbeta clonotypes that the gDNA method yielded from a handful of donors. This is the immuneACCESS table as TCRdb keeps it, with only in-frame sequences that have V and J called. A part of the clones is gone; compared with another copy, unresolved V genes explain less than half, and the rest is unexplained. Clone size and the V and J calls come from that table; the DNA yielded D and trimming. The sample has about 2.2 million clones on record, roughly 95% of them singletons. The ten largest clonotypes hold more than 1.5% of the sample.

Sequencing used naive CD8+ T cells from PBMCs. This specimen's cell subset or site label, per the study, means: CD45RA+CCR7+. Rearrangement joined TRBV29-1 to TRBJ2-1, with TRBD2 as a weak D call on 6 bases. This clonotype originated in a man between 18 and 35 years old in good health. Some clones in this sample may be carry-over from other donors' samples. The bases are TGCAGCGTTGCGGAGGGGCATAGAAAAGAGCAGTTCTTC. It translates as CSVAEGHRKEQFF.